This entry describes one T cell receptor (beta chain). Its antigen specificity is not known. No base qualities exist here, and no much larger clone lies one base off it. TCRbeta repertoires were sequenced from genomic DNA with the immunoSEQ hsTCRB assay version 4 in survey mode. Genomic DNA was diluted to approximately 9.4 ng/uL, and up to roughly 1 ug per sample was used for TCRbeta sequencing. The study's processing was this. ImmunoSeq Analyzer 3.0 was used for analysis of TCRbeta data, and diversity was computed on productive nucleotide rearrangements. Lower-bound TCR diversity was estimated with the improved Chao index, and clonality with the Gini coefficient using the Immunarch R package. Different nucleotide rearrangements encoding the same CDR3beta amino acid sequence were treated as distinct clonotypes. Differential abundance analysis found TCRbeta sequences that were significantly enriched in antigen-responding cells compared with anti-CD3/anti-CD28-activated cells. GLIPH2 grouped TCRs by predicted peptide-MHC specificity, both within each participant and across combined participant data sets. TCRdb stores this immuneACCESS table with in-frame sequences only. Part of the clones is absent; in the studies checked, under half of the shortfall reflects unresolved V genes, and no reason is known for the rest. V and J calls and clone size follow that table, whereas D and trimming were derived from the DNA. The sample table shows about 46,000 clones, and 75% to 90% are seen once. Jointly, the top ten make up approximately 3.2% of the sample.

This specimen's treatment or condition label, per the study, means: suppressive antiretroviral therapy. As a nonspecific positive control representing the CD4+ T cell repertoire, the cells were stimulated with anti-CD3/anti-CD28 magnetic beads. Responding CD4+ T cells were sorted by upregulation of both CD40 ligand and CD69. Participants were HIV-1-infected adults who started suppressive ART during chronic infection. Participants had undetectable plasma HIV-1 RNA below 50 copies/mL for at least 4 years. To be included, a participant needed positive CMV serology and a CD4+ T cell count above 400 cells/uL. Before stimulation, PBMCs were isolated using density centrifugation and then depleted of CD8+ T cells. For roughly 18 hours, CD8-depleted PBMCs were stimulated with anti-CD28/CD49d costimulation, a CD40-blocking antibody, and enfuvirtide, which was added to prevent new infections. Cells were sorted on a Beckman Coulter MoFlo Legacy or XDP sorter, with propidium iodide excluding dead cells. Genomic DNA was extracted using the QIAamp DNA Mini Kit for samples with more than one million cells and using the Quick-DNA Microprep Kit for all other samples.

As encoded in the germline V gene, CDR1 is KGHSH while CDR2 is LQKENI. From the cysteine through the phenylalanine, the CDR3 covers 13 amino acids. Only the CDR3 DNA is retained, 39 bases long and in frame from the first base. The trim is 4 bases for V and 6 bases for J, with a gap of 9 bases between the germline ends. This specimen belongs to a study of persistence of HIV-infected CD4 T cells (dated by TCRdb to 2020 to 2022). Regarding the study in general: The median time participants had been on suppressive ART was roughly eight years. Anti-CD3/anti-CD28 stimulation activated a higher proportion of cells, with a lower memory fraction, than antigen stimulation. The clonality of all cells in each sorted population was assessed by TCRbeta sequencing, whereas the clonality of infected cells was assessed by proviral sequencing. The study isolated CMV- and HIV-1 Gag-responding CD4+ T cells from ART-treated individuals to examine antigen-driven clonal expansion of HIV-1-infected cells. Apart from a couple of participants who underwent leukapheresis at a single time point, peripheral blood samples of up to about 180 mL were collected from participants at multiple time points. Cross-participant TCR cluster analysis included about eight participants for CMV and six or seven participants for Gag. What the research found in general, with its limitations: Degenerate expanded CDR3beta sequences were enriched in antigen-responding cells, suggesting convergent selection of CD4+ responses to CMV and Gag. Few individuals were included in the study, and only a limited range of antigens was tested. Bulk TCR analyses could not be restricted to the rare CMV-responding cells that actually carried HIV-1 proviruses. Within the same sorted populations, how oligoclonal the TCRs were correlated with how oligoclonal the proviruses were. Significantly lower TCRbeta richness was observed in CMV- and Gag-responding cells than in anti-CD3/anti-CD28-responding cells, and higher oligoclonality was observed in CMV-responding cells than in CD3/CD28-stimulated and Gag-responding cells.

This receptor was taken from an adult woman with HIV who was CMV-seropositive. This specimen was CD4+ T cells sorted from PBMCs after approximately 20-hour stimulation, taken from a patient who received antiretroviral therapy. What the cell subset or site label conveys for this sample: CD40L+CD69+ CD4 T cells responding to anti-CD3/anti-CD28 beads, representing the overall repertoire. The sequence joins TRBV18 to TRBJ2-2, with the D gene too uncertain to name. In nucleotide form, the sequence is TGTGCCAGCTCACGGCCCGCGGCCGGGGAGCTGTTTTTT. Translation gives CASSRPAAGELFF.